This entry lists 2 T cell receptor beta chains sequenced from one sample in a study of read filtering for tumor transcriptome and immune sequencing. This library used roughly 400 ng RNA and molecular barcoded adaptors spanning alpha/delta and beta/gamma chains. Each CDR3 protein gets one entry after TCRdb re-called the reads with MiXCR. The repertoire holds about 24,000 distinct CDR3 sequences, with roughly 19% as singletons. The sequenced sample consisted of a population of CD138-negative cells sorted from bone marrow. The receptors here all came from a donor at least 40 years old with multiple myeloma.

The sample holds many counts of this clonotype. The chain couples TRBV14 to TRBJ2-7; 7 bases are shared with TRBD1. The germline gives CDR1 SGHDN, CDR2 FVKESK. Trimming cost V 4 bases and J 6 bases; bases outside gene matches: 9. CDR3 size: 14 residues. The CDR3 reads CASSPSTGSSEQYF. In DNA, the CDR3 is TGTGCCAGCAGCCCCTCGACAGGGTCGAGCGAGCAGTACTTC.

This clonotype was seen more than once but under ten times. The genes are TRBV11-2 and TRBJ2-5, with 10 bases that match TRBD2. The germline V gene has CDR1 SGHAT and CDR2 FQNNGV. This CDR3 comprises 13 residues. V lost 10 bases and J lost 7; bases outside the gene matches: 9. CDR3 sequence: CATRTSGGRTQYF. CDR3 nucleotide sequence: TGTGCCACCAGGACTAGCGGAGGGCGGACCCAGTACTTC.